This T cell receptor beta chain was found in a study of PD-L1 blockade in urothelial cancer. At the level of the study: Administration of atezolizumab to patients began at some point between 2014 and 2016, at 1,200 mg intravenously every 3 weeks. Each patient had 0 to 3 earlier chemotherapy regimens.

Here immunoSEQ multiplex PCR was the method, and the copy in TCRdb shows in-frame clones only, minus some. The sample shows 29,000 or so clones, around 80% of them seen only once. Time point given: peripheral blood 6 weeks after treatment start. The study enrolled patients with locally advanced or metastatic urothelial carcinoma. Study-wide results and caveats: A below-median TCR clonality in blood before treatment predicted better survival.

There are 17 residues in the CDR3. The trim removed 6 bases at V and 3 bases at J, leaving 6 bases unmatched. Germline CDR1 SGHDN, CDR2 FVKESK. Comment on this clone: Antigen: not known.

The sequence derives from a man aged 65 to 85 with urothelial cancer. The starting material was PBMCs, obtained around atezolizumab (anti-PD-L1) treatment. The chain joins TRBV14 to TRBJ2-1, with 15 bases identical to TRBD2. This CDR3 is CASRRGTSGRIYNEQFF. Here the CDR3 DNA reads TGTGCCAGCAGGAGAGGGACTAGCGGGAGGATCTACAATGAGCAGTTCTTC.